The 16 T cell receptor beta chains in this list originate from one sample, sequenced in a study of radiotherapy plus CTLA-4 blockade in lung cancer. Repertoires were generated with immunoSEQ multiplex PCR, while TCRdb's copy carries only in-frame clones and drops some. This sample has 40,000 or so clones, with roughly 60% found just once. The sequenced sample was peripheral blood, obtained from a patient treated with radiotherapy plus ipilimumab. Receptors were obtained from a human donor with non-small cell lung cancer who had a partial response to radiotherapy plus ipilimumab.

The chain links TRBV30 to TRBJ1-5; no firm D call. V lost 2 bases and J 3 bases, leaving 8 bases between the germline ends. Germline values: CDR1 GTSNPN, CDR2 SVGIG (reference sequence). The CDR3 length is 13 residues. DNA of the CDR3: TGTGCCTGGAGTAACGAGTTCAATCAGCCCCAGCATTTT. This encodes CAWSNEFNQPQHF.

The chain employs TRBV6-1 and TRBJ1-2; TRBD1 matches 7 bases. This CDR3 has 12 amino acids. The germline CDR1 and CDR2 sequences are MNHNS and SASEGT. Unmatched junction bases numbered 4, after V lost 4 bases and J lost 8 bases. The CDR3 DNA sequence: TGTGCCAGCAGTGCGACAGGGAGGGGCTACACCTTC. Translation: CASSATGRGYTF.

This clone was seen only a few times. The chain combines TRBV20-1 with TRBJ1-2, with D unresolved. Trimming shortened V by 5 bases and J by 5 bases, and 9 bases separated the two germline ends. The length of the CDR3 is 11 residues. CDR1 and CDR2 (germline): DFQATT, SNEGSKA (reference sequence). The CDR3 DNA reads TGCAGTGCTTTCCAGGATTATGGCTACACCTTC. Its translation is CSAFQDYGYTF.

The chain combines TRBV5-1 with TRBJ2-7, with TRBD1 as a possible D gene (5 bases). This CDR3 comprises 13 residues. CDR1 SGHRS and CDR2 YFSETQ come from the germline V gene. V lost 4 bases and J 3 bases, leaving 11 bases between the germline ends. CDR3 coding DNA: TGCGCCAGCAGCCCAACGACAGACTACGAGCAGTACTTC. Translated: CASSPTTDYEQYF. The full variable domain, completed using reference TRBV5-1 and TRBJ2-7, is KAGVTQTPRYLIKTRGQQVTLSCSPISGHRSVSWYQQTPGQGLQFLFEYFSETQRNKGNFPGRFSGRQFSNSRSEMNVSTLELGDSALYLCASSPTTDYEQYFGPGTRLTVT.

This clone was seen more than once but under ten times. The chain's CDR3 is CASTPRPGGNQPQHF. The CDR3 DNA sequence: TGTGCCAGCACTCCACGACCCGGAGGGAATCAGCCCCAGCATTTT. This sequence joins TRBV2 and TRBJ1-5; the D is unclear. Germline V CDR1 and CDR2: SNHLY, FYNNEI. Trimming took 7 bases from V and 4 from J, leaving 17 bases between them. CDR3 size: 15 residues.

This chain joins TRBV7-9 and TRBJ2-4; 7 positions match TRBD1. V lost 5 bases and J lost 6; bases outside the gene matches: 1. This CDR3 has 12 residues. Germline V gene sequence: CDR1 SEHNR, CDR2 FQNEAQ (reference sequence). CDR3 sequence reads: CASSPGGNIQYF. The CDR3 DNA sequence: TGTGCCAGCAGCCCAGGGGGAAACATTCAGTACTTC.

The J gene is TRBJ1-5, the V gene TRBV18, with 12 bases identical to TRBD1. V gave up 4 bases and J gave up 5 bases; unmatched junction bases: 6. The CDR3 consists of 16 residues. Germline CDR1 is KGHSH and CDR2 is LQKENI. In nucleotides, the CDR3 is TGTGCCAGCTCACTCTTCCGGGACAGGGGGCATCAGCCCCAGCATTTT. As protein: CASSLFRDRGHQPQHF.

This clone has at least ten counts. The chain employs TRBV2 and TRBJ1-4; TRBD1 might be the D (6 bases). CDR3 length: 14 residues. The germline gives CDR1 SNHLY, CDR2 FYNNEI. The ends were cut back, 3 bases at V and 8 bases at J, with 13 bases in the middle. The CDR3 sequence: CASSENRDSEKLFF. CDR3 DNA: TGTGCCAGCAGTGAGAACAGGGATTCGGAAAAACTGTTTTTT.

This clone was counted a few times. The chain employs TRBV4-2 and TRBJ1-2, with 11 bases matching TRBD1. The CDR3 is 15 amino acids. The V and J ends lost 2 bases and 2 bases, in that order; junction bases with no gene match: 1. Per the germline V gene, CDR1 is LGHNA and CDR2 is YNFKEQ. The CDR3 DNA sequence: TGTGCCAGCAGCCAAAGGGACAGGGGGAACTATGGCTACACCTTC. It translates to CASSQRDRGNYGYTF.

V gene TRBV18 combines with J gene TRBJ2-7; 8 bases match TRBD1. V was clipped by 5 bases and J by 6 bases; unmatched bases: 12. CDR3 length: 15 residues. Per the germline V gene, CDR1 is KGHSH and CDR2 is LQKENI. The CDR3 nucleotides are TGTGCCAGCTCAGTGGTAGGCGGACAGGGTGTCGAGCAGTACTTC. This sequence encodes CASSVVGGQGVEQYF.

V gene TRBV11-1 combines with J gene TRBJ1-2, with D uncertain. V was pared by 5 bases and J by 2 bases, with 9 bases between. The CDR3 loop spans 13 amino acids. The germline gives CDR1 SGHAT, CDR2 FQDESV (reference sequence). The CDR3 here is CASSKQMNYGYTF. The CDR3 DNA sequence: TGTGCCAGCAGCAAACAGATGAACTATGGCTACACCTTC.

In its sample, this clone was seen many times. The chain couples TRBV14 to TRBJ1-2; no clear D gene. Germline CDR1 and CDR2: SGHDN and FVKESK. Trimming left V 0 bases short and J 4 bases short, with 12 bases between. The CDR3 sequence is 15 residues long. CDR3 in amino acids: CASSQDGAETYGYTF. The CDR3 coding sequence is TGTGCCAGCAGCCAAGACGGAGCAGAAACCTATGGCTACACCTTC. The variable domain in full, with the rest retrieved from reference TRBV14 and TRBJ1-2, is EAGVTQFPSHSVIEKGQTVTLRCDPISGHDNLYWYRRVMGKEIKFLLHFVKESKQDESGMPNNRFLAERTGGTYSTLKVQPAELEDSGVYFCASSQDGAETYGYTFGSGTRLTVV.

This clone was detected only a few times. This chain links TRBV9 with TRBJ2-3; TRBD2 matches 11 bases. Trimming at V came to 5 bases and at J to 2 bases, leaving 4 bases not matched to a gene. The CDR3 sequence is 15 residues long. In germline, CDR1 is SGDLS, CDR2 YYNGEE. The CDR3 DNA reads TGTGCCAGCAGTATAGCGGGAGGGATCACAGATACGCAGTATTTT. Translated, it gives CASSIAGGITDTQYF.

This chain uses TRBV6-5 with TRBJ1-6; possibly TRBD1 for D (6 bases). This CDR3 spans 15 amino acids. Trimming cost V 6 bases and J 8 bases, with 17 bases left between them. Germline V gene sequence: CDR1 MNHEY, CDR2 SVGAGI. CDR3 region: CASSLGGGTDSPLHF. CDR3 coding DNA: TGTGCCAGCAGCCTCGGGGGGGGCACGGATTCACCCCTCCACTTT.

The chain combines TRBV6-5 with TRBJ2-3, with no clear D. CDR1 and CDR2 from the germline V gene are MNHEY and SVGAGI. The CDR3 is made up of 13 amino acids. V was clipped by 5 bases and J by 0 bases, with 6 bases between them. The CDR3 nucleotides are TGTGCCAGCAGTCTCGGGAGCACAGATACGCAGTATTTT. This codes for CASSLGSTDTQYF.

The J gene is TRBJ1-2, the V gene TRBV6-1; TRBD1 matches at 8 bases. The CDR3 runs to 12 residues. Germline CDR1 is MNHNS and CDR2 is SASEGT. With V trimmed by 6 bases and J by 8 bases, 5 bases remained unmatched. CDR3 in amino acids: CASSPRGHGYTF. CDR3 nucleotide sequence: TGTGCCAGCAGCCCCAGGGGGCACGGCTACACCTTC.